One and the same sample provided the 20 T cell receptor beta chains below, sequenced in a study of response to subunit inactivated influenza vaccine. From the RT-PCR reads, TCRdb called clonotypes with MiXCR, one entry per CDR3 protein. The repertoire holds some 300,000 distinct CDR3 sequences, with over 20% as singletons. This specimen was PBMCs from blood, taken less than 22 months after vaccination. Receptors originate from a man aged 45 to 70 who received an inactivated influenza vaccine.

This clonotype was counted ten times or more. The rearrangement joins TRBV20-1 to TRBJ1-1; TRBD1 aligns across 7 bases. The CDR3 has 15 residues. The germline V gene has CDR1 DFQATT and CDR2 SNEGSKA (reference sequence). J was trimmed by 5 bases and V by 0 bases; bases with no gene match: 9. The CDR3 sequence: CSARDFQGGHTEAFF. The CDR3 nucleotides read TGCAGTGCTAGAGATTTCCAGGGGGGTCATACTGAAGCTTTCTTT.

In the case of this clonotype: The limits of the CDR3 on the DNA are not certain, so only TCRdb's listed CDR3 is given. The V and J genes are TRBV2 and TRBJ2-2; the D call of TRBD1 is as the table states it, not checked on the DNA. CDR1 is SNHLY and CDR2 is FYNNEI in the germline V gene. Inclusive of both ends, the CDR3 amounts to 14 amino acids. The CDR3 region is CASILDSHTGELFF.

This clonotype has ten or more counts. The chain recombines TRBV30 with TRBJ1-2; a weak D match, TRBD1 (5 bases). The CDR3 is made up of 14 amino acids. The ends were cut back, 5 bases at V and 4 bases at J, with 17 bases in the middle. Germline V gives CDR1 GTSNPN, CDR2 SVGIG (reference sequence). CDR3 sequence reads: CAWARDRYSYGYTF. For the CDR3, the DNA is TGTGCCTGGGCACGAGACAGATACTCCTATGGCTACACCTTC.

This clonotype was recorded at least ten times. V is TRBV7-2 and J is TRBJ1-2; D unresolved. From germline, CDR1 is SGHTA and CDR2 FQGNSA. Trimming stripped 1 base from V and 2 bases from J, with 8 bases between. This CDR3 comprises 14 residues. CDR3 DNA sequence: TGTGCCAGCAGCTTAGTGTCCGGGAACTATGGCTACACCTTC. It encodes CASSLVSGNYGYTF.

The chain employs TRBV20-1 and TRBJ2-5; 8 positions agree with TRBD2. The CDR3 is made up of 15 amino acids. Trimming removed 5 bases from V and 4 bases from J; junction bases left unmatched: 12. Germline V gives CDR1 DFQATT, CDR2 SNEGSKA (reference sequence). The CDR3 DNA reads as TGCAGTGCTGGCTTGCACGGGGGGGCCGTAGAGACCCAGTACTTC. It yields the protein CSAGLHGGAVETQYF.

This clonotype appeared a single time. V is TRBV14 and J is TRBJ1-3; no definite D call. The V end was cut by 2 bases, the J end by 4 bases, with 27 bases between. This CDR3 is 20 amino acids long. The germline V gene encodes CDR1 SGHDN and CDR2 FVKESK. The CDR3: CASSQKPGPFHFSRGNTIYF. The CDR3 DNA reads as TGTGCCAGCAGCCAAAAACCGGGCCCTTTCCACTTCTCCCGGGGAAACACCATATATTTT.

This clonotype was observed a few times. This chain connects TRBV20-1 to TRBJ1-5; possibly TRBD1 for D (5 bases). Germline CDR1 DFQATT, CDR2 SNEGSKA (reference sequence). This CDR3 spans 13 amino acids. The V end lost 3 bases, the J end lost 5 bases, and 11 bases lay between the germline ends. CDR3 amino acids: CSASSRGHQPQHF. In DNA form, the CDR3 reads TGCAGTGCTAGTTCACGGGGCCATCAGCCCCAGCATTTT.

The V gene is TRBV7-9, the J gene TRBJ2-4; no firm D call. From germline, CDR1 is SEHNR and CDR2 FQNEAQ (reference sequence). The CDR3 totals 17 residues. Deletions cut 5 bases from V and 0 bases from J, with 17 bases between. The CDR3 loop is CASSEEPQIPAKNIQYF. Here the CDR3 DNA reads TGTGCCAGCAGCGAGGAACCCCAGATCCCAGCCAAAAACATTCAGTACTTC.

This clonotype came up many times. This chain uses TRBV5-1 with TRBJ1-1; D is undetermined. CDR3 length equals 13 residues. Germline V gene sequence: CDR1 SGHRS, CDR2 YFSETQ. The germline V and J ends were trimmed by 1 base and 6 bases, with 10 bases remaining between them. CDR3 DNA: TGCGCCAGCAGCTTGAGGGAATCGGCTGAAGCTTTCTTT. Its protein product is CASSLRESAEAFF. The variable domain in full, completed from reference TRBV5-1 and TRBJ1-1, reads KAGVTQTPRYLIKTRGQQVTLSCSPISGHRSVSWYQQTPGQGLQFLFEYFSETQRNKGNFPGRFSGRQFSNSRSEMNVSTLELGDSALYLCASSLRESAEAFFGQGTRLTVV.

CDR3 in amino acids: CASSPAAGSSYNEQFF. CDR3 nucleotide sequence: TGTGCCAGCAGCCCAGCCGCCGGCAGCTCCTACAATGAGCAGTTCTTC. V gene TRBV6-2 or TRBV6-3 combines with J gene TRBJ2-1; D unresolved. The V end was cut by 6 bases, the J end by 0 bases, with 15 bases between. Germline lookup yields CDR1 MNHEY and CDR2 SVGEGT. This CDR3 spans 16 amino acids.

The chain links TRBV12-3 or TRBV12-4 to TRBJ2-2; 7 bases are shared with TRBD2. The CDR3 is 14 amino acids. The V and J ends lost 8 bases and 0 bases, in that order; junction bases with no gene match: 3. The DNA of the CDR3 is TGTGCCAGCGGGGGGGACGCGAACACCGGGGAGCTGTTTTTT. Translation gives CASGGDANTGELFF.

There are many counts of this clonotype. An end of the junction does not agree with germline; a read error may underlie this. The V and J genes are TRBV20-1 and TRBJ1-5; a possible D gene is TRBD1 (6 bases). CDR1 is DFQATT, CDR2 SNEGSKA, per germline (reference sequence). The CDR3 length is 15 residues. CDR3 nucleotide sequence: TGCAGTGCCAGAGGGCAGGGGTATAGCAATCAGCCCCAGCATTTT. It translates to CSARGQGYSNQPQHF.

This clonotype was seen a few times. This rearrangement joins TRBV7-2 to TRBJ2-1, with D maybe TRBD1 (5 bases). V lost 4 bases and J lost 9, with 13 bases in between. Per the germline V gene, CDR1 is SGHTA and CDR2 is FQGNSA. The CDR3 is 13 residues long. CDR3 nucleotide sequence: TGTGCCAGCAGCTCATTATCAAGGGGTGAGCAGTTCTTC. Translation gives CASSSLSRGEQFF.

As DNA, the CDR3 is TGTGCCAGCAGCCGTCAGGAGTTGGCTAATGAAAAACTGTTTTTT. Its protein is CASSRQELANEKLFF. The chain is built from TRBV12-3 or TRBV12-4 and TRBJ1-4, with unresolved D. This CDR3 spans 15 amino acids. Trimming removed 6 bases at V and 3 bases at J, with 14 bases between.

This clonotype came up a few times. The chain recombines TRBV7-2 with TRBJ1-1, with D perhaps TRBD1 (6 bases). Looked up from germline, CDR1 is SGHTA and CDR2 is FQGNSA. V was shortened by 5 bases and J by 1 base, with 14 bases between the two germline ends. The CDR3 runs 15 residues. CDR3 coding DNA: TGTGCCAGCAGCCCGTCCGCGACAGGGAACACTGAAGCTTTCTTT. Its protein is CASSPSATGNTEAFF. The full variable domain, rest sourced from reference TRBV7-2 and TRBJ1-1, is GAGVSQSPSNKVTEKGKDVELRCDPISGHTALYWYRQSLGQGLEFLIYFQGNSAPDKSGLPSDRFSAERTGGSVSTLTIQRTQQEDSAVYLCASSPSATGNTEAFFGQGTRLTVV.

This clonotype was recorded a few times. The V call is TRBV5-1, the J call TRBJ2-3; 11 bases are a match to TRBD2. The ends lost 0 bases at V and 2 bases at J; junction bases unmatched: 2. The V gene's germline CDR1 is SGHRS and CDR2 YFSETQ. The CDR3 contains 16 residues. CDR3 DNA sequence: TGCGCCAGCAGCTTGGTACTAGCGGGAGTCACAGATACGCAGTATTTT. As protein: CASSLVLAGVTDTQYF.

This clonotype was observed a handful of times. V and J are TRBV5-6 and TRBJ1-1; TRBD1 aligns across 9 bases. There are 15 residues in the CDR3. The trim removed 5 bases at V and 1 base at J, leaving 6 bases unmatched. Germline CDR1 reads SGHDT; CDR2 reads YYEEEE. DNA for the CDR3: TGTGCCAGCAGTTTACCGGGACAGGGGAACACTGAAGCTTTCTTT. Residues: CASSLPGQGNTEAFF.

V is TRBV29-1 and J is TRBJ2-1, with TRBD1 as a possible D gene (6 bases). The CDR3 totals 12 residues. V was cut by 0 bases and J by 15 bases, with 15 bases left in between. Per germline, CDR1 SQVTM and CDR2 ANQGSEA. The CDR3 is CSVEDNRVGPFF. As DNA, the CDR3 is TGCAGCGTTGAAGATAACAGGGTGGGTCCGTTCTTC.

This clonotype was counted ten times or more. The V call is TRBV4-1, the J call TRBJ1-1; the match to TRBD1 covers 7 bases. The germline V gene encodes CDR1 MGHRA and CDR2 YSYEKL. The CDR3 is made up of 13 amino acids. J was trimmed by 7 bases and V by 2 bases; bases with no gene match: 4. The CDR3 sequence is CASSQYRDSEAFF. The DNA for the CDR3 is TGCGCCAGCAGCCAATACCGGGACAGTGAAGCTTTCTTT.

V gene TRBV9 combines with J gene TRBJ2-1; 9 nucleotides match TRBD2. The trim removed 4 bases at V and 10 bases at J, leaving 15 bases unmatched. There are 16 residues in the CDR3. Germline V gene lookup returns CDR1 SGDLS and CDR2 YYNGEE. CDR3 sequence (DNA): TGTGCCAGCAGCCAGGCCAGCGGGAGGCCAGGAGAGGAGCAGTTCTTC. This sequence encodes CASSQASGRPGEEQFF.